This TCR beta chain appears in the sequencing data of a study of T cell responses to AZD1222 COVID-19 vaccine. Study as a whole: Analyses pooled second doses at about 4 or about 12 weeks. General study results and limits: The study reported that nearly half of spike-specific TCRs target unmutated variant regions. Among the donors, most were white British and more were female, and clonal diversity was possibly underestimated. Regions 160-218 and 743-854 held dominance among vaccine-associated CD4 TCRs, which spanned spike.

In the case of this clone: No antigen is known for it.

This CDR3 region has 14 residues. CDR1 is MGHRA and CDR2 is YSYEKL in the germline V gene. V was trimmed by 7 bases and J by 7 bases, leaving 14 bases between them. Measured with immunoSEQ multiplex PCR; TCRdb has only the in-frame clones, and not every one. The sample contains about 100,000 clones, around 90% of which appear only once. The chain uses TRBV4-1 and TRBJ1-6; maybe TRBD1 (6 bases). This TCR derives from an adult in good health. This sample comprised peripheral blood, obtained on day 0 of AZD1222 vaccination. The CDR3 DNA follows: TGCGCCAGCAAAAACAGGGCATCAAATTCACCCCTCCACTTT. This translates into CASKNRASNSPLHF.